Listed here are 28 T cell receptor beta chains from one sample, sequenced in a study of blood T cell repertoires in COVID-19. Profiled with immunoSEQ multiplex PCR; TCRdb holds only in-frame clones, not every one. The repertoire holds around 190,000 clones, with under 80% as singletons. The source material was peripheral blood. The receptors were gathered from a woman between 50 and 59 years old with acute or convalescent COVID-19.

This chain uses TRBV24-1 with TRBJ2-1; no definite D call. This CDR3 is built from 16 residues. Germline V gene sequence: CDR1 KGHDR, CDR2 SFDVKD. Trimming removed 1 base at V and 3 bases at J, with 12 bases between. In DNA form, the CDR3 reads TGTGCCACCAGTGATTTACGGCCCAGAGGCTACAATGAGCAGTTCTTC. Amino acids: CATSDLRPRGYNEQFF.

The chain couples TRBV7-2 to TRBJ2-7, with a weak D call TRBD1 (5 bases). CDR1 is SGHTA, CDR2 FQGNSA, per germline. V lost 1 base and J 3 bases, leaving 10 bases between the germline ends. The CDR3 spans 14 residues. Here the CDR3 reads CASSLEQGIYEQYF. CDR3 in DNA: TGTGCCAGCAGCTTAGAGCAGGGAATCTACGAGCAGTACTTC.

The chain carries TRBV10-1 and TRBJ2-5, with 9 bases identical to TRBD1. The V and J ends lost 6 bases and 5 bases, in that order; junction bases with no gene match: 10. CDR1 WNHNN and CDR2 SYGVQD come from the germline V gene (reference sequence). The CDR3 totals 15 residues. CDR3 protein: CASRPGTGIGETQYF. The CDR3 nucleotides are TGCGCCAGCAGGCCCGGGACAGGGATTGGGGAGACCCAGTACTTC.

This chain uses TRBV4-1 with TRBJ2-3, with D possibly TRBD2 on 7 matching bases. Germline V CDR1 and CDR2: MGHRA, YSYEKL. The CDR3 is 21 residues long. With 0 bases removed from V and 0 bases from J, the gap between germline ends came to 25 bases. CDR3 sequence reads: CASSQDWGGDNPASSTDTQYF. Here the CDR3 DNA reads TGCGCCAGCAGCCAAGATTGGGGGGGGGACAACCCCGCTTCTAGCACAGATACGCAGTATTTT.

The gene calls are TRBV5-6 and TRBJ1-4; weak D call: TRBD1 (5 bases). CDR1 is SGHDT and CDR2 is YYEEEE in the germline V gene. Trimming took off 4 bases at V and 2 bases at J, with 21 bases between the two ends. This CDR3 contains 18 residues. DNA for the CDR3: TGTGCCAGCAGCACCCCGGCGGGGCAGGGATCGACTAATGAAAAACTGTTTTTT. Translating it yields CASSTPAGQGSTNEKLFF.

The J gene is TRBJ1-1, the V gene TRBV4-3, with D maybe TRBD1 (6 bases). Trimming cost V 4 bases and J 0 bases, with 9 bases left between them. Germline values: CDR1 LGHNA, CDR2 YSLEER. The CDR3 extends over 14 amino acids. CDR3: CASSLDRMNTEAFF. The CDR3 DNA is TGCGCCAGCAGCCTAGACAGGATGAACACTGAAGCTTTCTTT.

V usage is TRBV30 and J usage is TRBJ1-1; perhaps TRBD1 as D (6 bases). The CDR3 contains 15 residues. V gave up 4 bases and J gave up 2 bases, with 17 bases separating them. Germline lookup yields CDR1 GTSNPN and CDR2 SVGIG (reference sequence). The CDR3 spells CAWNRGAGDNTEAFF. The CDR3 coding sequence is TGTGCCTGGAATCGAGGAGCAGGGGACAACACTGAAGCTTTCTTT.

V usage is TRBV7-2 and J usage is TRBJ2-4, with D possibly being TRBD2 (6 bases). The germline CDR1 and CDR2 sequences are SGHTA and FQGNSA. The CDR3 runs 15 residues. Trimming shortened V by 2 bases and J by 6 bases, and 14 bases separated the two germline ends. The CDR3 protein is CASSLSGSAPNIQYF. The CDR3 DNA reads as TGTGCCAGCAGCTTATCCGGGAGCGCTCCAAACATTCAGTACTTC. The full variable domain, its missing parts supplied by reference TRBV7-2 and TRBJ2-4, is GAGVSQSPSNKVTEKGKDVELRCDPISGHTALYWYRQSLGQGLEFLIYFQGNSAPDKSGLPSDRFSAERTGGSVSTLTIQRTQQEDSAVYLCASSLSGSAPNIQYFGAGTRLSVL.

J is TRBJ1-3 and V is TRBV6-5; TRBD1 matches 7 bases. Germline V gene data show CDR1 as MNHEY and CDR2 as SVGAGI. CDR3 length: 15 amino acids. J lost 0 bases, V lost 7 bases, and 6 bases had no gene match. The DNA of the CDR3 is TGTGCCAGCACCCGAGGACAGGACTCTGGAAACACCATATATTTT. It translates to CASTRGQDSGNTIYF.

The chain couples TRBV29-1 to TRBJ2-7, with a weak D call TRBD2 (7 bases). The CDR3 loop spans 12 amino acids. Per the germline V gene, CDR1 is SQVTM and CDR2 is ANQGSEA. The V gene lost 7 bases and the J gene lost 7 bases, with 17 bases spanning the gap. CDR3 loop: CSAGQPGGEQYF. CDR3 bases: TGCAGCGCTGGACAGCCGGGGGGAGAGCAGTACTTC.

The chain uses TRBV28 and TRBJ1-5, with unresolved D. The CDR3 length is 16 residues. Germline V gene lookup returns CDR1 MDHEN and CDR2 SYDVKM. V lost 6 bases to trimming and J lost 0 bases, with 15 bases between them. This chain's CDR3 is CASSPSGCYSNQPQHF. CDR3 DNA sequence: TGTGCCAGCAGCCCCTCCGGGTGCTATAGCAATCAGCCCCAGCATTTT.

This clone was counted once. The chain links TRBV24-1 to TRBJ1-2; perhaps TRBD1 as D (5 bases). CDR3 length: 14 amino acids. Per germline, CDR1 KGHDR and CDR2 SFDVKD. The V end was cut by 1 base, the J end by 7 bases, with 12 bases between. In DNA, the CDR3 is TGTGCCACCAGTGATTTCGTTGGGGGGGTTGGCTACACCTTC. It codes for CATSDFVGGVGYTF.

This chain joins TRBV6-5 and TRBJ1-1; 10 bases match TRBD1. The V gene end was trimmed by 8 bases and the J gene end by 0 bases; junction bases not matched to a gene: 6. The length of the CDR3 is 15 residues. The germline CDR1 and CDR2 sequences are MNHEY and SVGAGI. DNA of the CDR3: TGTGCCAGCGGAAGACAGGGGGCAGTGAACACTGAAGCTTTCTTT. This translates into CASGRQGAVNTEAFF.

The chain combines TRBV28 with TRBJ2-5, with D possibly matching TRBD2 (6 bases). The germline V and J ends were trimmed by 6 bases and 4 bases, with 18 bases remaining between them. Germline lookup yields CDR1 MDHEN and CDR2 SYDVKM. The CDR3 runs to 15 residues. CDR3 residues: CASSRDQVGGETQYF. CDR3 in DNA: TGTGCCAGCAGCCGGGACCAGGTCGGGGGAGAGACCCAGTACTTC.

The chain couples TRBV27 to TRBJ1-2; 8 bases agree with TRBD1. V shed 0 bases, J shed 8 bases, and the junction held 5 bases outside the gene matches. Germline V gene data show CDR1 as MNHEY and CDR2 as SMNVEV (reference sequence). This CDR3 comprises 14 residues. CDR3 region: CASSLSTGARGYTF. The CDR3 nucleotides read TGTGCCAGCAGTTTATCGACAGGGGCGAGGGGCTACACCTTC.

The chain is built from TRBV3-1 (or the pseudogene TRBV3-2) and TRBJ2-2, with 8 bases lining up with TRBD2. The length of the CDR3 is 18 residues. Germline values: CDR1 LGHDT, CDR2 YNNKEL (reference sequence). V shed 3 bases and J 5 bases; nucleotides not matched to a gene: 14. Written as DNA, the CDR3 is TGTGCCAGCAGCCAGCCCAGCCCGACTAGCGACCCAACCGGGGAGCTGTTTTTT. Protein: CASSQPSPTSDPTGELFF.

This sequence joins TRBV9 and TRBJ1-3; 7 bases line up with TRBD1. Germline CDR1 SGDLS, CDR2 YYNGEE. There are 17 residues in the CDR3. V lost 3 bases to trimming and J lost 2 bases; unmatched junction nucleotides: 11. CDR3 coding DNA: TGTGCCAGCAGCGCCTATGACAGGGAGGAAGCTGGAAACACCATATATTTT. Residues: CASSAYDREEAGNTIYF.

V is TRBV6-2 or TRBV6-3 and J is TRBJ2-7; perhaps TRBD1 as D (6 bases). This CDR3 is 14 amino acids long. Trimming pared 0 bases from V and 2 bases from J, leaving 8 bases between. Germline lookup yields CDR1 MNHEY and CDR2 SVGEGT. The CDR3 region is CASSYSGHTYEQYF. The CDR3 DNA reads as TGTGCCAGCAGTTACTCGGGACACACCTACGAGCAGTACTTC.

V is TRBV28 and J is TRBJ2-7; D uncertain. This CDR3 has 12 residues. The V end lost 10 bases, the J end lost 6 bases, and 16 bases lay between the germline ends. The germline V gene has CDR1 MDHEN and CDR2 SYDVKM. The DNA of the CDR3 is TGTGCCACCTCGGCATTTGGGCGCGAGCAGTACTTC. Its protein is CATSAFGREQYF. The variable domain in full, completed from reference TRBV28 and TRBJ2-7, reads DVKVTQSSRYLVKRTGEKVFLECVQDMDHENMFWYRQDPGLGLRLIYFSYDVKMKEKGDIPEGYSVSREKKERFSLILESASTNQTSMYLCATSAFGREQYFGPGTRLTVT.

This clone showed up just a few times. The chain employs TRBV19 and TRBJ1-6; D possibly corresponds to TRBD1 (5 bases). This CDR3 spans 15 amino acids. Per germline, CDR1 LNHDA and CDR2 SQIVND (reference sequence). Trimming shortened V by 5 bases and J by 0 bases, and 8 bases separated the two germline ends. CDR3 coding DNA: TGTGCCAGTAGTTACAGGAGCTCCTATAATTCACCCCTCCACTTT. It codes for CASSYRSSYNSPLHF.

The chain joins TRBV7-9 to TRBJ2-2; TRBD2 is a possible D gene (5 bases). CDR3 length: 15 amino acids. V gave up 5 bases and J gave up 3 bases, with 13 bases separating them. Per the germline V gene, CDR1 is SEHNR and CDR2 is FQNEAQ (reference sequence). The CDR3 nucleotides are TGTGCCAGCAGCAAAGGGAGCGTGGACACCGGGGAGCTGTTTTTT. As protein: CASSKGSVDTGELFF.

This clone was seen a single time. The rearrangement joins TRBV3-1 (or the pseudogene TRBV3-2) to TRBJ2-6; 9 positions agree with TRBD1. Germline CDR1 reads LGHDT; CDR2 reads YNNKEL (reference sequence). The ends lost 1 base at V and 1 base at J; junction bases unmatched: 5. The CDR3 has 18 residues. The CDR3 loop is CASSQAGTGISGANVLTF. DNA of the CDR3: TGTGCCAGCAGCCAAGCCGGGACAGGGATTTCTGGGGCCAACGTCCTGACTTTC.

The chain links TRBV28 to TRBJ2-1; tentatively, D is TRBD1 (6 bases). Trimming took off 4 bases at V and 1 base at J, with 8 bases between the two ends. Germline-derived CDR1 and CDR2 are MDHEN and SYDVKM. The CDR3 loop spans 14 amino acids. The CDR3 spells CASSYGQSYNEQFF. The CDR3 DNA sequence: TGTGCCAGCAGTTACGGACAGTCCTACAATGAGCAGTTCTTC. Complete variable domain (other parts from reference TRBV28 and TRBJ2-1): DVKVTQSSRYLVKRTGEKVFLECVQDMDHENMFWYRQDPGLGLRLIYFSYDVKMKEKGDIPEGYSVSREKKERFSLILESASTNQTSMYLCASSYGQSYNEQFFGPGTRLTVL.

The chain couples TRBV5-6 to TRBJ1-6; 7 bases fit TRBD1. After removal of 4 bases from V and 9 bases from J, the junction contained 7 bases not matched to a gene. The CDR3 length is 14 residues. Germline V gene data show CDR1 as SGHDT and CDR2 as YYEEEE. The DNA for the CDR3 is TGTGCCAGCAGCCAACGACAGGGTGTTTCACCCCTCCACTTT. This sequence encodes CASSQRQGVSPLHF.

There are many counts of this clone. The V call is TRBV14, the J call TRBJ2-1; D possibly corresponds to TRBD1 (6 bases). V shed 4 bases and J shed 2 bases, with 21 bases lying between them. The CDR3 totals 18 residues. From germline, CDR1 is SGHDN and CDR2 FVKESK. The CDR3 reads CASSPAVSVGQPYNEQFF. The CDR3 region has the DNA TGTGCCAGCAGCCCAGCAGTTTCGGTGGGACAACCCTACAATGAGCAGTTCTTC.

The J gene is TRBJ2-3, the V gene TRBV19, with 9 nucleotides matching TRBD2. Germline CDR1 reads LNHDA; CDR2 reads SQIVND (reference sequence). The CDR3 runs to 17 residues. The junction had 7 bases not matched to a gene; V was cut back by 2 bases and J by 1 base. The CDR3 nucleotides are TGTGCCAGTAGTATAATGCGGGAGGGCCGGGGCACAGATACGCAGTATTTT. Amino acids: CASSIMREGRGTDTQYF.

The DNA for the CDR3 is TGTGCCACCTTTGTTATTAATCAGCCCCAGCATTTT. It is translated as CATFVINQPQHF. The J gene is TRBJ1-5, the V gene TRBV28; D is uncertain. CDR3 length equals 12 residues. V lost 10 bases and J 4 bases, leaving 11 bases between the germline ends. Germline lookup yields CDR1 MDHEN and CDR2 SYDVKM.

The genes are TRBV10-1 and TRBJ1-1, with D possibly being TRBD1 (5 bases). Germline V gives CDR1 WNHNN, CDR2 SYGVQD (reference sequence). CDR3 length: 13 residues. The V end lost 4 bases, the J end lost 3 bases, and 9 bases lay between the germline ends. The CDR3 sequence is CASSGTLYTEAFF. The CDR3 nucleotides are TGCGCCAGCAGTGGGACATTGTACACTGAAGCTTTCTTT.